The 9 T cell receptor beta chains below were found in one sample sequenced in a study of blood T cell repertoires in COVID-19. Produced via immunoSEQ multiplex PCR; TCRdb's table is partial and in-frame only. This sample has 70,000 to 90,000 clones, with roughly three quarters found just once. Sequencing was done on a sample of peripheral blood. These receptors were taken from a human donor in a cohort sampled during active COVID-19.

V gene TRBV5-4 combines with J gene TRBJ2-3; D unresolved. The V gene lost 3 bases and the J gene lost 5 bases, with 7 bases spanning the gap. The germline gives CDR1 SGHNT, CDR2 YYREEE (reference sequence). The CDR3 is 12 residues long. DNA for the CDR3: TGTGCCAGCAGCTCCACAGTAGATACGCAGTATTTT. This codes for CASSSTVDTQYF.

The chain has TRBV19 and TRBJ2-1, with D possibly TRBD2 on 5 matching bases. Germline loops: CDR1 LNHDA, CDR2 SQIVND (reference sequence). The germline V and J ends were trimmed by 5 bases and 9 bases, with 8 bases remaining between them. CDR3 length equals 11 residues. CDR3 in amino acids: CASSVSGEQFF. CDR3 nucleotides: TGTGCCAGTAGTGTGAGCGGTGAGCAGTTCTTC.

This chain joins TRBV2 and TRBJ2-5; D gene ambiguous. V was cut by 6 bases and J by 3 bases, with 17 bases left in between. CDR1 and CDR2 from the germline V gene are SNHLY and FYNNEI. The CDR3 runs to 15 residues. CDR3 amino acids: CASRKTPRVEETQYF. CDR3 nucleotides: TGTGCCAGCAGAAAAACTCCGCGAGTGGAAGAGACCCAGTACTTC. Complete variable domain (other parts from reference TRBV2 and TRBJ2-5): EPEVTQTPSHQVTQMGQEVILRCVPISNHLYFYWYRQILGQKVEFLVSFYNNEISEKSEIFDDQFSVERPDGSNFTLKIRSTKLEDSAMYFCASRKTPRVEETQYFGPGTRLLVL.

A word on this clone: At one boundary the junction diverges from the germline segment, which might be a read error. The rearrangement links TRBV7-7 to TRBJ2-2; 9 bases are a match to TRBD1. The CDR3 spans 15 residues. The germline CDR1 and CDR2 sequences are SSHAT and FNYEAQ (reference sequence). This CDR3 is CASSLDRGYTGELFF. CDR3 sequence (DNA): TGTGCTAGCAGCTTGGACAGGGGTTACACCGGGGAGCTGTTTTTT.

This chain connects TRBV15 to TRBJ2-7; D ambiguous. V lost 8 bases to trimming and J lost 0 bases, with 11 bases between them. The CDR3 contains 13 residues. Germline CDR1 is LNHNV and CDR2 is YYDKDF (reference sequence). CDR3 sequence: CATPPENSYEQYF. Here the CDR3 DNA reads TGTGCCACCCCCCCGGAGAACTCCTACGAGCAGTACTTC.

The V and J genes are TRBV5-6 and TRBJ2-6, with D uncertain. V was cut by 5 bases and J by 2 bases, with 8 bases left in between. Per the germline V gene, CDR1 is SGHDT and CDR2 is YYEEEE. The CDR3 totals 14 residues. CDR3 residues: CASRPAAGANVLTF. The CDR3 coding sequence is TGTGCCAGCAGGCCCGCGGCTGGGGCCAACGTCCTGACTTTC. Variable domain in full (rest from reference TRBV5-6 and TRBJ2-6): DAGVTQSPTHLIKTRGQQVTLRCSPKSGHDTVSWYQQALGQGPQFIFQYYEEEERQRGNFPDRFSGHQFPNYSSELNVNALLLGDSALYLCASRPAAGANVLTFGAGSRLTVL.

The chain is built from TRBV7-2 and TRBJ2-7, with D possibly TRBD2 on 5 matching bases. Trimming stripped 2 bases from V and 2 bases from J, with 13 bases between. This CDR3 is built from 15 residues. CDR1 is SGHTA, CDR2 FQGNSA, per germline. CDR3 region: CASSLQAGAPYEQYF. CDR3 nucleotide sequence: TGTGCCAGCAGCTTACAGGCGGGTGCCCCCTACGAGCAGTACTTC.

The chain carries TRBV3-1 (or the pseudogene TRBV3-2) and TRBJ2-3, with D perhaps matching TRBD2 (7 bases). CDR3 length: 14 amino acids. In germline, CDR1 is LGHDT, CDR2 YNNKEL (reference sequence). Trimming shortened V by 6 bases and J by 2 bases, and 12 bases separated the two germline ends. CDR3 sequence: CASRRGGYTDTQYF. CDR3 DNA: TGTGCCAGCAGGAGGGGGGGCTACACAGATACGCAGTATTTT.

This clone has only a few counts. CDR3 nucleotide sequence: TGCAGTGCTAACGTCGGCTACGAGCAGTACTTC. Its translation is CSANVGYEQYF. This sequence joins TRBV20-1 and TRBJ2-7; D call uncertain. Germline loops: CDR1 DFQATT, CDR2 SNEGSKA (reference sequence). V lost 4 bases to trimming and J lost 3 bases, with 7 bases between them. This CDR3 comprises 11 residues.